These 9 T cell receptor beta chains share one sample of origin, sequenced in a study of OX40 agonist ivuxolimab in advanced cancers. This table comes from immunoSEQ multiplex PCR, and its TCRdb copy is limited to in-frame clones, with some not included. The sample shows roughly 75,000 clones, about 86% of them seen only once. This sample comprised CD4+ or CD8+ T cells sorted from blood, obtained in a trial of the OX40 agonist ivuxolimab. The receptors come from an adult with an advanced solid tumor such as melanoma, head and neck, liver or kidney cancer.

V and J are TRBV7-3 and TRBJ2-1, with TRBD2 as a possible D gene (6 bases). Germline V gives CDR1 SGHTA, CDR2 FQGTGA. With 1 base removed from V and 4 bases from J, the gap between germline ends came to 17 bases. The CDR3 consists of 17 residues. The CDR3 here is CASSLRAGAGEYNEQFF. CDR3 nucleotides: TGTGCCAGCAGCTTAAGGGCTGGAGCGGGTGAATACAATGAGCAGTTCTTC. Complete variable domain (other parts from reference TRBV7-3 and TRBJ2-1): GAGVSQTPSNKVTEKGKYVELRCDPISGHTALYWYRQSLGQGPEFLIYFQGTGAADDSGLPNDRFFAVRPEGSVSTLKIQRTERGDSAVYLCASSLRAGAGEYNEQFFGPGTRLTVL.

This chain uses TRBV2 with TRBJ2-7; possible D gene TRBD1, 7 bases. Germline assignment: CDR1 SNHLY and CDR2 FYNNEI. V gave up 2 bases and J gave up 0 bases, with 8 bases separating them. This CDR3 spans 14 amino acids. The CDR3 sequence: CASSEQGGSYEQYF. CDR3 sequence (DNA): TGTGCCAGCAGTGAACAGGGGGGCTCCTACGAGCAGTACTTC.

By share, this clone counts as medium-sized. The rearrangement links TRBV7-2 to TRBJ1-4; D ambiguous. The V gene lost 1 base and the J gene lost 3 bases, with 12 bases spanning the gap. The CDR3 is made up of 16 amino acids. The V gene's germline CDR1 is SGHTA and CDR2 FQGNSA. CDR3 nucleotide sequence: TGTGCCAGCAGCTTAGGGCAGAAGTCGGCTAATGAAAAACTGTTTTTT. This encodes CASSLGQKSANEKLFF. Combining the CDR3 with reference TRBV7-2 and TRBJ1-4 gives the whole variable domain GAGVSQSPSNKVTEKGKDVELRCDPISGHTALYWYRQSLGQGLEFLIYFQGNSAPDKSGLPSDRFSAERTGGSVSTLTIQRTQQEDSAVYLCASSLGQKSANEKLFFGSGTQLSVL.

The V and J genes are TRBV21-1 and TRBJ2-7. TRBV21-1 is noted as a pseudogene. This CDR3 has 14 amino acids. This chain's CDR3 is CATDQPHVHYEQYF. CDR3 coding DNA: TGTGCCACCGACCAGCCTCACGTTCACTACGAGCAGTACTTC.

V is TRBV6-5 and J is TRBJ1-2; the D is unclear. Trimming took 7 bases from V and 0 from J, leaving 6 bases between them. Germline assignment: CDR1 MNHEY and CDR2 SVGAGI. The CDR3 covers 12 residues. CDR3 nucleotide sequence: TGTGCCAGCACCGAATCTAACTATGGCTACACCTTC. Translation: CASTESNYGYTF.

The chain couples TRBV7-2 to TRBJ2-3; D not certain. The CDR3 covers 12 residues. In germline, CDR1 is SGHTA, CDR2 FQGNSA. The V and J ends lost 6 bases and 0 bases respectively, with 4 bases between them. The CDR3 nucleotides read TGTGCCAGCAGACAGAGCACAGATACGCAGTATTTT. Translating it yields CASRQSTDTQYF.

The chain has TRBV9 and TRBJ2-1, with 10 bases that match TRBD2. This CDR3 region has 15 residues. The V gene end was trimmed by 3 bases and the J gene end by 2 bases; junction bases not matched to a gene: 2. The germline CDR1 and CDR2 sequences are SGDLS and YYNGEE. The CDR3, as DNA: TGTGCCAGCAGCGCGCTAGCGGGAGCCTACAATGAGCAGTTCTTC. It specifies CASSALAGAYNEQFF.

The CDR3 sequence: CASSLSGIGQETQYF. CDR3 bases: TGTGCCAGCAGCTTAAGCGGGATAGGGCAAGAGACCCAGTACTTC. The rearrangement uses TRBV7-3 and TRBJ2-5; D might be TRBD2 (6 bases). CDR3 length: 15 amino acids. V dropped 1 base and J dropped 2 bases, with 11 bases sitting between them. The germline V gene has CDR1 SGHTA and CDR2 FQGTGA.

The V gene is TRBV10-3, the J gene TRBJ2-7, with D unclear. The germline V gene has CDR1 ENHRY and CDR2 SYGVKD. CDR3 length equals 13 residues. Between the trimmed V and J ends, which lost 4 bases and 0 bases, there was a span of 7 bases. The CDR3 DNA reads TGTGCCATCAGTGGGCAAAGCTCCTACGAGCAGTACTTC. It yields the protein CAISGQSSYEQYF.